This entry lists 6 T cell receptor beta chains sequenced from one sample in a study of T-cell reconstitution after alpha-beta-depleted transplantation in children. During its preparation, the TCRbeta library received unique molecular identifiers. TCRdb re-called the PCR reads with MiXCR, one entry per CDR3 protein. The repertoire consists of nearly 400,000 distinct CDR3 sequences, with roughly 22% occurring once and the leading ten covering 3.8%. The sample was PBMCs from the stem cell graft donor, taken from the stem cell graft. Receptors originate from a human donor who donated a stem cell graft to a child with acute myeloid leukemia.

There are a few counts of this clonotype. The J gene is TRBJ2-5, the V gene TRBV20-1; possible D gene TRBD1, 7 bases. Germline V lookup: CDR1 DFQATT, CDR2 SNEGSKA (reference sequence). V was trimmed by 6 bases and J by 5 bases, leaving 13 bases between them. The CDR3 is 12 amino acids. In DNA form, the CDR3 reads TGCAGTGCAGGAGGGGGCGTTGAGACCCAGTACTTC. This codes for CSAGGGVETQYF.

In its sample, this clonotype was seen many times. This chain joins TRBV29-1 and TRBJ2-2, with TRBD2 matching over 9 bases. This CDR3 spans 14 amino acids. V gave up 6 bases and J gave up 1 base; unmatched junction bases: 3. From germline, CDR1 is SQVTM and CDR2 ANQGSEA. In DNA form, the CDR3 reads TGCAGCGTGGCTAGCGGGATGAACACCGGGGAGCTGTTTTTT. Translating it yields CSVASGMNTGELFF.

This clonotype was observed a few times. This chain connects TRBV5-1 to TRBJ2-5, with D possibly matching TRBD1 (5 bases). CDR3 size: 15 residues. The V and J ends lost 0 bases and 2 bases respectively, with 11 bases between them. Looked up from germline, CDR1 is SGHRS and CDR2 is YFSETQ. As DNA, the CDR3 is TGCGCCAGCAGCTTGGTCTACAGGACGCAAGAGACCCAGTACTTC. This codes for CASSLVYRTQETQYF.

The sample holds a few counts of this clonotype. The chain couples TRBV12-3 or TRBV12-4 to TRBJ1-4, with a possible D match to TRBD1 (6 bases). V lost 6 bases and J 8 bases, leaving 13 bases between the germline ends. This CDR3 spans 13 amino acids. DNA of the CDR3: TGTGCCAGCAGCCTGAACAGGGAGGAAAAACTGTTTTTT. It is translated as CASSLNREEKLFF.

The chain has TRBV4-1 and TRBJ2-1; no definite D call. The germline CDR1 and CDR2 sequences are MGHRA and YSYEKL. Trimming shortened V by 3 bases and J by 5 bases, and 11 bases separated the two germline ends. This CDR3 is built from 14 residues. The CDR3 is CASSQVSKNNEQFF. The CDR3 DNA reads TGCGCCAGCAGCCAGGTCTCAAAGAACAATGAGCAGTTCTTC.

The rearrangement links TRBV29-1 to TRBJ1-2, with a tentative D call TRBD1 (5 bases). V lost 3 bases, J lost 1 base, and 12 bases lay in between. The CDR3 covers 14 residues. Germline V gene lookup returns CDR1 SQVTM and CDR2 ANQGSEA. CDR3 in amino acids: CSVDPGYLNYGYTF. CDR3 in DNA: TGCAGCGTTGATCCAGGGTACCTTAACTATGGCTACACCTTC.